This T cell receptor beta chain was profiled in a study of radiation and T cells in renal cell carcinoma. Profiling relied on immunoSEQ multiplex PCR, and the TCRdb table lists in-frame clones only, not all of them. This repertoire shows tens of thousands of clones, 58% found once; its top ten account for about 22%. V dropped 4 bases and J dropped 2 bases, with 11 bases sitting between them. CDR1 is SGDLS, CDR2 YYNGEE, per germline. The CDR3 covers 14 residues. Sample treatment: treatment-naive control, cytoreductive nephrectomy. Control samples are tumors resected by cytoreductive nephrectomy without prior radiation. The patient's renal cell carcinoma had clear cell pathology. A note on this clone: Its antigen is unknown.

Points from the study as a whole: Compared with controls, irradiated tumors showed greater TCR clonality.

The chain joins TRBV9 to TRBJ2-3; TRBD2 is a possible D gene (5 bases). The TCR originated in a man in his forties with renal cell carcinoma. Material: tumor tissue, obtained from a patient whose treatment was nephrectomy without radiotherapy. CDR3 region: CASSPDYVTDTQYF. The CDR3 DNA sequence: TGTGCCAGCAGCCCAGACTACGTCACAGATACGCAGTATTTT.